Only one count was recorded for the clone carrying this T cell receptor (beta chain). Original handling: Reference gene primer amplification gave estimated nucleated cell counts. Assay used: immunoSEQ multiplex PCR; TCRdb lists only in-frame clones, some missing. That table is the source of V, J and clone size, and D and trimming were worked out from the DNA. The sample lists 63,000 or so clones; around 80% were seen once. The data derive from a study of blood T cell repertoires in COVID-19. Across the whole study: Samples taken during acute and convalescent COVID-19 were collected in the United States, Italy and Spain. From T cells, B-cell-depleted T cells, or PBMCs came the material, which was cDNA or gDNA.

The CDR3 is 13 amino acids. V shed 8 bases, J shed 8 bases, and the junction held 9 bases outside the gene matches. Germline CDR1 and CDR2: MNHEY and SVGAGI. This clonotype originated in a human donor in a cohort sampled during active COVID-19. J is TRBJ1-2 and V is TRBV6-5; 9 bases are shared with TRBD1. The sample was peripheral blood. CDR3 bases: TGTGCCAGCGGCTCCGGACAGGGGAACGGCTACACCTTC. Its protein product is CASGSGQGNGYTF.